Presented here are 25 T cell receptor beta chains from one specimen sequenced in a study of CD8 T cells in Susac syndrome. The RNA input was roughly 0.45 to 1 ug, and it was reverse transcribed with random hexamers. TCRdb re-derived calls from the immunoSEQ multiplex PCR reads in MiXCR, one entry per CDR3 protein. The data contain around 71,000 distinct CDR3 sequences, nearly 96% of them singletons. The source material was CD4+ T cells from PBMCs. These receptors all come from a human donor with multiple sclerosis.

The J gene is TRBJ1-3, the V gene TRBV7-2; a possible D gene is TRBD1 (6 bases). The germline V gene encodes CDR1 SGHTA and CDR2 FQGNSA. The CDR3 totals 17 residues. Trimming removed 5 bases from V and 3 bases from J, with 20 bases in between. CDR3 in DNA: TGTGCCAGCAGCCCTAGCGTGGGGGGCTGGCGTGGAAACACCATATATTTT. Encoded protein: CASSPSVGGWRGNTIYF.

This sequence joins TRBV7-9 and TRBJ2-1; 16 nucleotides agree with TRBD2. There are 17 residues in the CDR3. V dropped 4 bases and J dropped 1; count of bases not matched to a gene: 1. Germline lookup yields CDR1 SEHNR and CDR2 FQNEAQ (reference sequence). The CDR3 region is CASSSGLAGGSYNEQFF. The DNA of the CDR3 is TGTGCCAGCAGCTCGGGACTAGCGGGGGGGTCCTACAATGAGCAGTTCTTC.

This clonotype was observed once. The chain has TRBV20-1 and TRBJ2-3; TRBD2 matches 8 bases. J lost 6 bases, V lost 2 bases, and 4 bases had no gene match. Germline loops: CDR1 DFQATT, CDR2 SNEGSKA (reference sequence). The CDR3 runs 13 residues. The DNA of the CDR3 is TGCAGTGCTAGAAAGACTAGCGAGGATACGCAGTATTTT. It specifies CSARKTSEDTQYF.

The chain uses TRBV3-1 and TRBJ1-4; D is unresolved. Deletions cut 4 bases from V and 0 bases from J, with 9 bases between. The CDR3 runs 15 residues. The germline CDR1 and CDR2 sequences are LGHDT and YNNKEL (reference sequence). CDR3 DNA sequence: TGTGCCAGCAGCCCGGACGCTGCAACTAATGAAAAACTGTTTTTT. Protein: CASSPDAATNEKLFF.

J is TRBJ1-2 and V is TRBV6-2 or TRBV6-3; TRBD1 might be the D (5 bases). Trimming left V 5 bases short and J 4 bases short, with 17 bases between. The CDR3 runs to 15 residues. The germline V gene has CDR1 MNHEY and CDR2 SVGEGT. The CDR3 region is CASSTRGAGTYGYTF. In nucleotides, the CDR3 is TGTGCCAGCAGTACGCGGGGAGCGGGGACCTATGGCTACACCTTC.

The rearrangement links TRBV3-1 to TRBJ1-1; the match to TRBD1 covers 10 bases. Germline V gives CDR1 LGHDT, CDR2 YNNKEL (reference sequence). CDR3 length: 15 amino acids. V was clipped by 4 bases and J by 5 bases; unmatched bases: 7. CDR3 in amino acids: CASSPRGQGRTEAFF. CDR3 nucleotides: TGTGCCAGCAGCCCGCGGGGACAGGGGAGGACTGAAGCTTTCTTT. Combining the CDR3 with reference TRBV3-1 and TRBJ1-1 gives the whole variable domain DTAVSQTPKYLVTQMGNDKSIKCEQNLGHDTMYWYKQDSKKFLKIMFSYNNKELIINETVPNRFSPKSPDKAHLNLHINSLELGDSAVYFCASSPRGQGRTEAFFGQGTRLTVV.

The chain links TRBV7-9 to TRBJ1-6; TRBD1 aligns across 9 bases. This CDR3 has 16 amino acids. Losses at the gene ends were 6 bases for V and 1 base for J; bases not matched to a gene: 4. Germline CDR1 SEHNR, CDR2 FQNEAQ (reference sequence). For the CDR3, the DNA is TGTGCCAGCAGTAGACAGGGGGGATCCTATAATTCACCCCTCCACTTT. It is translated as CASSRQGGSYNSPLHF. The full variable domain, completed using reference TRBV7-9 and TRBJ1-6, is DTGVSQNPRHKITKRGQNVTFRCDPISEHNRLYWYRQTLGQGPEFLTYFQNEAQLEKSRLLSDRFSAERPKGSFSTLEIQRTEQGDSAMYLCASSRQGGSYNSPLHFGNGTRLTVT.

The V call is TRBV3-1, the J call TRBJ2-7; 9 bases line up with TRBD2. Germline CDR1 and CDR2: LGHDT and YNNKEL (reference sequence). With V trimmed by 2 bases and J by 6 bases, 8 bases remained unmatched. The CDR3 runs 15 residues. DNA of the CDR3: TGTGCCAGCAGCCAATTACTAGCGGGCCCCGGCGAGCAGTACTTC. It codes for CASSQLLAGPGEQYF.

The gene calls are TRBV30 and TRBJ1-2, with 7 bases matching TRBD1. Germline values: CDR1 GTSNPN, CDR2 SVGIG (reference sequence). The J segment lost 7 bases and the V segment lost 4 bases, leaving 9 bases of the junction unmatched. There are 13 residues in the CDR3. CDR3 DNA: TGTGCCTGGAATTCCGACAGGGTGGTTGGCTACACCTTC. Translation: CAWNSDRVVGYTF.

This chain connects TRBV20-1 to TRBJ1-1; 8 nucleotides match TRBD1. This CDR3 spans 16 amino acids. CDR1 and CDR2 (germline): DFQATT, SNEGSKA (reference sequence). V dropped 7 bases and J dropped 4; count of bases not matched to a gene: 17. The CDR3 loop reads CSVRQGARSATTEAFF. In DNA form, the CDR3 reads TGCAGTGTTCGTCAGGGGGCGAGGTCCGCAACCACTGAAGCTTTCTTT.

The V and J genes are TRBV20-1 and TRBJ2-5, with a weak D call TRBD2 (5 bases). This CDR3 spans 12 amino acids. Germline V gene sequence: CDR1 DFQATT, CDR2 SNEGSKA (reference sequence). V lost 3 bases, J lost 5 bases, and 10 bases lay in between. CDR3 sequence reads: CSASGPGETQYF. CDR3 coding DNA: TGCAGTGCTAGCGGCCCGGGGGAGACCCAGTACTTC.

This clonotype was seen a single time. The V gene is TRBV7-2, the J gene TRBJ1-4, with D maybe TRBD1 (6 bases). The CDR3 sequence is 17 residues long. The germline V and J ends were trimmed by 3 bases and 4 bases, with 18 bases remaining between them. The germline V gene encodes CDR1 SGHTA and CDR2 FQGNSA. The CDR3 coding sequence is TGTGCCAGCAGCTTTATTGCCCGGGGGCTCGATAATGAAAAACTGTTTTTT. It is translated as CASSFIARGLDNEKLFF.

This sequence joins TRBV13 and TRBJ2-1; D is possibly TRBD2 (6 bases). CDR1 and CDR2 from the germline V gene are PRHDT and FYEKMQ (reference sequence). Trimming pared 3 bases from V and 5 bases from J, leaving 11 bases between. This CDR3 is 14 amino acids long. For the CDR3, the DNA is TGTGCCAGCAGCTTCCAGGGACTCCACAATGAGCAGTTCTTC. Protein product: CASSFQGLHNEQFF.

The gene calls are TRBV5-1 and TRBJ2-2; 7 bases align to TRBD1. The CDR3 runs 17 residues. Germline V gene data show CDR1 as SGHRS and CDR2 as YFSETQ. The J segment lost 6 bases and the V segment lost 3 bases, leaving 14 bases of the junction unmatched. CDR3 bases: TGCGCCAGCAGCTGGGACGGAAGGGGGCTCGGTGCCGGGGAGCTGTTTTTT. Amino acids: CASSWDGRGLGAGELFF.

This rearrangement joins TRBV10-3 to TRBJ2-1, with D tentatively TRBD1 (6 bases). Germline V gene sequence: CDR1 ENHRY, CDR2 SYGVKD. CDR3 length: 16 amino acids. V dropped 5 bases and J dropped 0 bases, with 14 bases sitting between them. The CDR3 spells CAISNRQDSSYNEQFF. DNA of the CDR3: TGTGCCATCAGTAACCGACAGGATAGCTCCTACAATGAGCAGTTCTTC.

This chain uses TRBV7-2 with TRBJ2-7; D is perhaps TRBD1 or TRBD2 (5 bases each). V was cut by 2 bases and J by 13 bases, with 15 bases left in between. In germline, CDR1 is SGHTA, CDR2 FQGNSA. This CDR3 is 12 amino acids long. The CDR3 loop is CASSLSPGRRYF. CDR3 sequence (DNA): TGTGCCAGCAGCTTAAGTCCGGGACGCCGTTACTTC.

The chain joins TRBV2 to TRBJ2-1; D ambiguous. Germline CDR1 and CDR2: SNHLY and FYNNEI. The V end was cut by 5 bases, the J end by 3 bases, with 8 bases between. There are 13 residues in the CDR3. Written as DNA, the CDR3 is TGTGCCAGCAGTCCATATCTCTACAATGAGCAGTTCTTC. Encoded protein: CASSPYLYNEQFF.

This clonotype is a singleton in its sample. The rearrangement uses TRBV12-3 or TRBV12-4 and TRBJ2-7, with TRBD1 matching 10 bases. V was clipped by 4 bases and J by 6 bases; unmatched bases: 6. The CDR3 runs to 14 residues. This chain's CDR3 is CASSWDRGAREQYF. CDR3 coding DNA: TGTGCCAGCAGTTGGGACAGGGGTGCTCGCGAGCAGTACTTC.

The genes are TRBV28 and TRBJ1-2; D uncertain. The CDR3 totals 14 residues. Trimming removed 4 bases at V and 5 bases at J, with 14 bases between. Germline V gene lookup returns CDR1 MDHEN and CDR2 SYDVKM. This chain's CDR3 is CASSSPSLGYGYTF. CDR3 bases: TGTGCCAGCAGTTCGCCCAGCCTGGGGTATGGCTACACCTTC.

The chain is built from TRBV12-3 or TRBV12-4 and TRBJ2-1; 10 nucleotides match TRBD1. The CDR3 consists of 17 residues. Trimming took 5 bases from V and 3 from J; bases not matched to a gene: 10. The CDR3 sequence is CASSERARDRGYNEQFF. The CDR3 DNA reads TGTGCCAGCAGTGAGAGGGCACGGGACAGGGGCTACAATGAGCAGTTCTTC.

This sequence joins TRBV12-3 or TRBV12-4 and TRBJ1-1, with TRBD1 matching over 9 bases. The CDR3 runs to 16 residues. With V trimmed by 6 bases and J by 1 base, 9 bases remained unmatched. In nucleotides, the CDR3 is TGTGCCAGCAGCTCCGGGACAGGGCTAGGGAACACTGAAGCTTTCTTT. Its translation: CASSSGTGLGNTEAFF.

The chain combines TRBV11-2 with TRBJ2-3; TRBD2 is a possible D gene (6 bases). Germline V gene data show CDR1 as SGHAT and CDR2 as FQNNGV. The CDR3 spans 16 residues. V was shortened by 5 bases and J by 0 bases, with 15 bases between the two germline ends. The CDR3 DNA reads as TGTGCCAGCAGCACTAGCCCCAGTATTAGCACAGATACGCAGTATTTT. Translation: CASSTSPSISTDTQYF.

The chain uses TRBV20-1 and TRBJ2-3, with D unresolved. Germline V lookup: CDR1 DFQATT, CDR2 SNEGSKA (reference sequence). The CDR3 covers 12 residues. V was pared by 5 bases and J by 4 bases, with 10 bases between. The CDR3 reads CSAQPGPDTQYF. The CDR3 bases are TGCAGTGCTCAGCCGGGCCCAGATACGCAGTATTTT.

V gene TRBV12-3 or TRBV12-4 combines with J gene TRBJ2-3; D gene unclear. V gave up 5 bases and J gave up 4 bases, with 7 bases separating them. The CDR3 loop spans 12 amino acids. CDR3 bases: TGTGCCAGCAGTCTTTACCCAGATACGCAGTATTTT. This translates into CASSLYPDTQYF.

The CDR3 spells CASSPPAAYEQYF. In nucleotides, the CDR3 is TGTGCCAGCTCACCACCGGCGGCCTACGAGCAGTACTTC. V usage is TRBV18 and J usage is TRBJ2-7; no clear D gene. With 0 bases removed from V and 2 bases from J, the gap between germline ends came to 5 bases. This CDR3 contains 13 residues. Per the germline V gene, CDR1 is KGHSH and CDR2 is LQKENI.